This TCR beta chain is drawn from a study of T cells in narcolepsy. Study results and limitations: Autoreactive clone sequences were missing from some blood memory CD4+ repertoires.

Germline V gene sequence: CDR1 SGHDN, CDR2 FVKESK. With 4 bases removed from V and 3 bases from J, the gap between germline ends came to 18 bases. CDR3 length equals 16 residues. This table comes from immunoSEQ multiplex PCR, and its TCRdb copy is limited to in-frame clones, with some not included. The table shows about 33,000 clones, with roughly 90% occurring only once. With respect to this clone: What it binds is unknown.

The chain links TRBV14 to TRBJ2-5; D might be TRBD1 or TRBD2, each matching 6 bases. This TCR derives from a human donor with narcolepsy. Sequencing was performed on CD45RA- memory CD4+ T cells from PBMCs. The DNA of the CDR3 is TGTGCCAGCAGCCCCACTTGGGGGGCAGGGGAAGAGACCCAGTACTTC. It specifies CASSPTWGAGEETQYF.